This record concerns one T cell receptor (beta chain) sequence. Its matching antigen is unknown. V was shortened by 3 bases and J by 15 bases, with 16 bases between the two germline ends. CDR1 SGDLS and CDR2 YYNGEE come from the germline V gene. The CDR3 is 12 amino acids. The PCR contained 60 Vbeta and 13 Jbeta primers. Libraries were prepared by immunoSEQ multiplex PCR; TCRdb keeps only in-frame clonotypes and omits some of them. The sample includes about 190,000 clones, 80% of them seen just once. The sample belongs to a study of cytomegalovirus exposure and HLA in healthy donors. Study findings and constraints: In a later analysis, several top co-occurrence clusters appeared linked to parvovirus B19, influenza, CMV and Epstein-Barr virus. A missense variant in DCLRE1C was later tied to TCR beta V- and J-gene trimming. Across donors, most TCRs were seen rarely, yet some public ones were widespread. Judged likely to be a sequencing artifact was a cluster of highly shared sequence variants.

V usage is TRBV9 and J usage is TRBJ2-1; the D gene is possibly TRBD2 (7 bases). Sequenced input: PBMCs. This TCR was recovered from a man aged 40-55 years in good health and CMV-seropositive. The chain's CDR3 is CASSGRGGRRFF. In DNA form, the CDR3 reads TGTGCCAGCAGCGGGAGGGGGGGGAGGAGGTTCTTC.